Detailed here is one T cell receptor beta chain. The antigen remains unidentified. These data originate in a study of OX40 agonist ivuxolimab in advanced cancers. Study summary: Prior anti-PD-1, anti-PD-L1 or anti-CTLA-4 therapy did not bar entry, and about 40% had some.

Study findings and constraints: With doses of 0.1 to 3.0 mg/kg, CD4+ and CD8+ blood T cells had undergone clonal expansion by week 6.

Only in-frame clones appear in the TCRdb table, and some are missing; sequencing was by immunoSEQ multiplex PCR. Among tens of thousands of clones listed, around 90% were seen once. The CDR3 length is 15 residues. CDR1 is SGHRS and CDR2 is YFSETQ in the germline V gene. V was shortened by 3 bases and J by 5 bases, with 18 bases between the two germline ends. The sample consisted of CD4+ or CD8+ T cells sorted from blood, taken in a trial of the OX40 agonist ivuxolimab. V gene TRBV5-1 combines with J gene TRBJ2-7, with D possibly matching TRBD1 (5 bases). This receptor was taken from an adult with an advanced solid tumor such as melanoma, head and neck, liver or kidney cancer. CDR3 loop: CASSYGMILGDEQYF. The CDR3 DNA is TGCGCCAGCAGCTACGGAATGATATTAGGGGACGAGCAGTACTTC.